Shown below are 9 T cell receptor beta chains from a single sample sequenced in a study of blood T cell repertoires in COVID-19. The assay was immunoSEQ multiplex PCR, and TCRdb's table has in-frame clones only and misses some. The sample holds some 9,000 clones; 75% to 85% are singletons and the top ten take over 7%. The sequencing sample was made of peripheral blood. The receptors come from a man aged 70 or older with active COVID-19.

V is TRBV7-2 and J is TRBJ2-5; TRBD1 might be the D (6 bases). Trimming shortened V by 7 bases and J by 4 bases, and 19 bases separated the two germline ends. The length of the CDR3 is 15 residues. Germline V CDR1 and CDR2: SGHTA, FQGNSA. The CDR3 protein is CASTLQGWGRETQYF. Written as DNA, the CDR3 is TGTGCCAGCACCCTTCAAGGGTGGGGGCGAGAGACCCAGTACTTC. Together with reference TRBV7-2 and TRBJ2-5, the CDR3 gives the full variable domain: GAGVSQSPSNKVTEKGKDVELRCDPISGHTALYWYRQSLGQGLEFLIYFQGNSAPDKSGLPSDRFSAERTGGSVSTLTIQRTQQEDSAVYLCASTLQGWGRETQYFGPGTRLLVL.

This chain links TRBV19 with TRBJ1-2; 8 bases agree with TRBD1. V was pared by 5 bases and J by 2 bases, with 7 bases of the junction left unmatched. Germline lookup yields CDR1 LNHDA and CDR2 SQIVND (reference sequence). The CDR3 runs to 15 residues. For the CDR3, the DNA is TGTGCCAGTAGTGTTGGGGGGACAGGCAACTATGGCTACACCTTC. It translates to CASSVGGTGNYGYTF.

The chain combines TRBV7-6 with TRBJ2-1; weak D call: TRBD2 (6 bases). From germline, CDR1 is SGHVS and CDR2 FNYEAQ. V dropped 0 bases and J dropped 2 bases, with 11 bases sitting between them. The CDR3 has 16 amino acids. The CDR3 reads CASSLAAGPAYNEQFF. The CDR3, as DNA: TGTGCCAGCAGCTTAGCGGCGGGACCGGCCTACAATGAGCAGTTCTTC.

The chain is built from TRBV4-2 and TRBJ1-5; TRBD1 might be the D (5 bases). Germline assignment: CDR1 LGHNA and CDR2 YNFKEQ. The CDR3 extends over 14 amino acids. Deletions cut 4 bases from V and 3 bases from J, with 10 bases between. For the CDR3, the DNA is TGTGCCAGCAGCCCCCGACAGTCCAATCAGCCCCAGCATTTT. It codes for CASSPRQSNQPQHF.

This chain connects TRBV19 to TRBJ1-5; D uncertain. This CDR3 is built from 14 residues. V lost 8 bases and J 3 bases, leaving 14 bases between the germline ends. Germline V lookup: CDR1 LNHDA, CDR2 SQIVND (reference sequence). CDR3 region: CASHKQDFNQPQHF. As DNA, the CDR3 is TGTGCCAGTCATAAACAAGACTTCAATCAGCCCCAGCATTTT.

This chain connects TRBV2 to TRBJ2-1; tentatively, D is TRBD1 (5 bases). The CDR3 has 18 residues. V was cut by 1 base and J by 2 bases, with 18 bases left in between. Looked up from germline, CDR1 is SNHLY and CDR2 is FYNNEI. In DNA, the CDR3 is TGTGCCAGCAGTGAAGATTACGTGGGGCGGATCCCCTACAATGAGCAGTTCTTC. It yields the protein CASSEDYVGRIPYNEQFF. Variable domain in full (rest from reference TRBV2 and TRBJ2-1): EPEVTQTPSHQVTQMGQEVILRCVPISNHLYFYWYRQILGQKVEFLVSFYNNEISEKSEIFDDQFSVERPDGSNFTLKIRSTKLEDSAMYFCASSEDYVGRIPYNEQFFGPGTRLTVL.

The genes are TRBV30 and TRBJ2-5, with 12 bases identical to TRBD2. J was trimmed by 5 bases and V by 4 bases; bases with no gene match: 11. Per germline, CDR1 GTSNPN and CDR2 SVGIG (reference sequence). This CDR3 has 16 amino acids. The CDR3 coding sequence is TGTGCCTGGAATACGGCTAGCGGGAGGGCCTGGGAGACCCAGTACTTC. This codes for CAWNTASGRAWETQYF.

The rearrangement uses TRBV7-2 and TRBJ2-3; 8 bases line up with TRBD2. CDR3 length: 15 amino acids. Germline V gene data show CDR1 as SGHTA and CDR2 as FQGNSA. With 4 bases clipped from V and 2 bases from J, the junction kept 5 bases outside the gene matches. The CDR3 DNA sequence: TGTGCCAGCAGCTCGGCGGGAGGTCCCACAGATACGCAGTATTTT. Translating it yields CASSSAGGPTDTQYF.

The table lists this clone with a few counts. The rearrangement joins TRBV5-5 to TRBJ2-2; D is possibly TRBD2 (6 bases). The length of the CDR3 is 14 residues. The germline CDR1 and CDR2 sequences are SGHKS and YYEKEE (reference sequence). Trimming cost V 5 bases and J 6 bases, with 14 bases left between them. CDR3 in amino acids: CASRKGTVAGELFF. CDR3 nucleotides: TGTGCCAGCAGGAAAGGGACTGTCGCCGGGGAGCTGTTTTTT.